This T cell receptor (beta chain) was sequenced during a study of control samples from healthy donors and cancer patients. Trimming pared 4 bases from V and 0 bases from J, leaving 10 bases between. The CDR3 length is 16 residues. The V gene's germline CDR1 is MNHNY and CDR2 SVGAGI (reference sequence). Assay: immunoSEQ multiplex PCR; the TCRdb copy retains only in-frame clones and omits some. The sample contains under 100,000 clones, approximately 91% of which appear only once. The clonotype originates from a woman between 45 and 60 years old with colorectal cancer. Specimen: PBMCs. The V call is TRBV6-6, the J call TRBJ2-6; unclear D gene. The CDR3 here is CASSSNWGSGANVLTF. DNA of the CDR3: TGTGCCAGCAGTTCTAATTGGGGCTCTGGGGCCAACGTCCTGACTTTC.